The clone carrying this TCR beta chain was picked up many times. The sample originates from a study of spatial heterogeneity in lung cancer. The time point was: sample taken at primary tumor resection. Unsorted whole RNA samples from tumor, nontumor lung or frozen PBMC were sequenced. TCRdb redid the calling of the 5' RACE reads with MiXCR, one entry per CDR3 protein. Among tens of thousands of distinct CDR3 sequences listed, around 6.7% were seen once. CDR1 and CDR2 from the germline V gene are DFQATT and SNEGSKA (reference sequence). The length of the CDR3 is 14 residues. Trimming took off 1 base at V and 5 bases at J, with 12 bases between the two ends.

The chain employs TRBV20-1 and TRBJ2-1; weak D call: TRBD2 (5 bases). The source material was PBMCs, sampled at surgery. The sequence was collected from a female donor with early-stage non-small cell lung cancer. This chain's CDR3 is CSARVQDSNNEQFF. DNA for the CDR3: TGCAGTGCTAGAGTCCAGGACTCGAACAATGAGCAGTTCTTC.